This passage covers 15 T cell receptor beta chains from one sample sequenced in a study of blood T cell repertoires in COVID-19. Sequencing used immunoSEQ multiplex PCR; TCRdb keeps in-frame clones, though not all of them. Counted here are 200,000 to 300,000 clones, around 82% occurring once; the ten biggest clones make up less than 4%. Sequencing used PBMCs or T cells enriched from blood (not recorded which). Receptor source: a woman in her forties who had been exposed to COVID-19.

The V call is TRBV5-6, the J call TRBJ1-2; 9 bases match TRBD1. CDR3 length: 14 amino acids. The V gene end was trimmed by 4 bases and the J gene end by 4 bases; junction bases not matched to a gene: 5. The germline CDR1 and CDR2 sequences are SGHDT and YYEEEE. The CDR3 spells CASSQGQGGYGYTF. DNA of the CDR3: TGTGCCAGCAGCCAGGGACAGGGTGGCTATGGCTACACCTTC.

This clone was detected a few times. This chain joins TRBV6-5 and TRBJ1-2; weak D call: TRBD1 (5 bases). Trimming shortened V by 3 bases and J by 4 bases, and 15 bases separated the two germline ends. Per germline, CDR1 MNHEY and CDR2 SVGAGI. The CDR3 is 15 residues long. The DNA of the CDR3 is TGTGCCAGCAGTTATGATGGGCGGGGCAGCTATGGCTACACCTTC. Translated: CASSYDGRGSYGYTF.

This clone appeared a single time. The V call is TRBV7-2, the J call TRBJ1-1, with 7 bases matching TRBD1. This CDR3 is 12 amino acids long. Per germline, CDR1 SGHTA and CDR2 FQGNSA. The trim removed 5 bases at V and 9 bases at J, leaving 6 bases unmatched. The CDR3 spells CASSAGQLKAFF. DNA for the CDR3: TGTGCCAGCAGCGCGGGACAGCTAAAAGCTTTCTTT.

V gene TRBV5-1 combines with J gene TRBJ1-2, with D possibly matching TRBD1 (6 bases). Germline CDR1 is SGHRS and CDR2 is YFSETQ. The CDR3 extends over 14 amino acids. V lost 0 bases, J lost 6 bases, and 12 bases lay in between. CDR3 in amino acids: CASSLDPGENGYTF. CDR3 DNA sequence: TGCGCCAGCAGCTTGGATCCAGGGGAGAATGGCTACACCTTC.

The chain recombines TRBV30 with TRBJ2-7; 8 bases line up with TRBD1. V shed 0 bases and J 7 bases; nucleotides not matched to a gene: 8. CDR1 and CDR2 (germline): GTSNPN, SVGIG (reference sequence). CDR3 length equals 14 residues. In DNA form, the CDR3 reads TGTGCCTGGAGTGTACAGGGGGGCATTAAGGAGCAGTACTTC. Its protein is CAWSVQGGIKEQYF.

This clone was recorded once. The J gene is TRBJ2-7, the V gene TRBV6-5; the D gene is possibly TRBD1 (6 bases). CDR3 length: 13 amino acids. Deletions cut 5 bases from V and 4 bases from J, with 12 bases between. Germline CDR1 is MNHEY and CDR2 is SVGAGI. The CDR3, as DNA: TGTGCCAGCAGTCGCTCCGGACAGTACGAGCAGTACTTC. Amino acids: CASSRSGQYEQYF.

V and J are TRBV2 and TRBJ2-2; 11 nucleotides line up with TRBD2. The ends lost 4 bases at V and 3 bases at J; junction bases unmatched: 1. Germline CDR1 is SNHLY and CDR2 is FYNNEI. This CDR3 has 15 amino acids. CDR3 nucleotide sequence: TGTGCCAGCAGTGTACTAGCGGGGGACACCGGGGAGCTGTTTTTT. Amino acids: CASSVLAGDTGELFF.

CDR3 loop: CASSPDSVNGYTF. The CDR3 nucleotides are TGTGCCAGCTCACCGGACAGCGTGAATGGCTACACCTTC. This chain joins TRBV18 and TRBJ1-2; D possibly corresponds to TRBD1 (6 bases). Germline V gives CDR1 KGHSH, CDR2 LQKENI. The CDR3 loop spans 13 amino acids. The V gene lost 3 bases and the J gene lost 6 bases, with 11 bases spanning the gap.

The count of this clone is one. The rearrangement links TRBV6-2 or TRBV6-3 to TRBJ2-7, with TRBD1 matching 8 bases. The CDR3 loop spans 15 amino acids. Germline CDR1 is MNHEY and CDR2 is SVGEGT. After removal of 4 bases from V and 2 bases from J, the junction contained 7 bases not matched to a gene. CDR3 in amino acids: CASSFTGTGAYEQYF. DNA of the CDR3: TGTGCCAGCAGTTTCACCGGGACAGGAGCCTACGAGCAGTACTTC.

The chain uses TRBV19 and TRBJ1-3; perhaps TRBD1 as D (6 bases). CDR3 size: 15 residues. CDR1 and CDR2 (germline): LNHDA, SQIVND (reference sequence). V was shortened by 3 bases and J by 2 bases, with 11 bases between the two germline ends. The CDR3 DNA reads TGTGCCAGTAGTATCCCCGCAGGGGCTGGAAACACCATATATTTT. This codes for CASSIPAGAGNTIYF.

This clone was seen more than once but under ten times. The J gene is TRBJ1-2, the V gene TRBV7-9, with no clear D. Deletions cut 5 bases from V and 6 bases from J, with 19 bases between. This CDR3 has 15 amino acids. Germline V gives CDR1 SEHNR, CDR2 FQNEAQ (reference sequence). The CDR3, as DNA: TGTGCCAGCAGCCCGGCCGGCGGGATCCCCAATGGCTACACCTTC. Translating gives CASSPAGGIPNGYTF.

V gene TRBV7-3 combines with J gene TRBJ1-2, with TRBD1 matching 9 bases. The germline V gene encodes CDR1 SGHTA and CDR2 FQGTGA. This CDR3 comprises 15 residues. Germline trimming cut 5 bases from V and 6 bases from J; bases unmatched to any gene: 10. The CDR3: CASSRTGTGTDGYTF. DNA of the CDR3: TGTGCCAGCAGCCGGACAGGGACAGGGACGGATGGCTACACCTTC.

CDR3 bases: TGTGCCAGCAGTTACCTTTCGGGGGGGCAAGGCGGCTACACCTTC. This sequence encodes CASSYLSGGQGGYTF. J is TRBJ1-2 and V is TRBV6-5; perhaps TRBD1 as D (6 bases). The CDR3 totals 15 residues. With 2 bases removed from V and 8 bases from J, the gap between germline ends came to 18 bases. Germline V CDR1 and CDR2: MNHEY, SVGAGI.

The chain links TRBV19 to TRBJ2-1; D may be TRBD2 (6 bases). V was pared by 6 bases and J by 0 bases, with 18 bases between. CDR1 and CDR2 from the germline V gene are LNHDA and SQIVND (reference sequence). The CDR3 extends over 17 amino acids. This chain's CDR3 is CASSLSGGPSSYNEQFF. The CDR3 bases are TGTGCCAGTAGCCTGTCCGGGGGACCGAGCTCCTACAATGAGCAGTTCTTC.

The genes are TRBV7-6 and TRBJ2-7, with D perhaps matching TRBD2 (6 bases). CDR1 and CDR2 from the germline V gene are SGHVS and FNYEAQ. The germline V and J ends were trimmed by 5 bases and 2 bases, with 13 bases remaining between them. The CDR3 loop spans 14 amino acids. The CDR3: CASSPRETAYEQYF. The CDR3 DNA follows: TGTGCCAGCAGCCCCCGGGAGACGGCCTACGAGCAGTACTTC.